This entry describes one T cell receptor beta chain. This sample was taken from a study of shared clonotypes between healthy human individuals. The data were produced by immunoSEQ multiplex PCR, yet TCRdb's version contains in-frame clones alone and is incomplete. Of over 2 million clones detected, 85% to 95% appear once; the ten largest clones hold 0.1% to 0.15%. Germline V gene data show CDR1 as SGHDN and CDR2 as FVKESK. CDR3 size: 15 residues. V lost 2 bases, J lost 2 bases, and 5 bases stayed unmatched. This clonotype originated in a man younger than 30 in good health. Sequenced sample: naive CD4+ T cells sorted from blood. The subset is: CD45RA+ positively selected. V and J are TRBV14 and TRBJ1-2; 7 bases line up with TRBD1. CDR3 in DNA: TGTGCCAGCAGCCAAAGCTCAGGGGGAAACTATGGCTACACCTTC. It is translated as CASSQSSGGNYGYTF.